This is a list of T cell receptor beta chains from one sample in a study of persistence of HIV-infected CD4 T cells. The repertoire was sequenced with immunoSEQ multiplex PCR; TCRdb's copy has only in-frame clones and lacks some. The sample yields 25,000 to 35,000 clones, 78% seen once. What these receptors recognize is not known. Sequencing used CD4+ T cells sorted from PBMCs after 18-hour stimulation, obtained from a patient who received antiretroviral therapy. The receptors shown here come from an adult woman with HIV who was CMV-seropositive. Each CDR3 is given with its conserved first and last residue. Each record gives: J gene, D gene, clone size, V gene, CDR3 DNA, CDR3 protein. A D gene is named only where the DNA matches it firmly. A clone size is listed for some rows: how often the clone was seen (once, few, many), or a class if it is expanded.

>TRBJ1-1|TRBD1|-|TRBV19
TGTGCCAGTAGCCCGACAGGGGGCGGCACTGAAGCTTTCTTT
CASSPTGGGTEAFF
>TRBJ1-2|TRBD1|-|TRBV6-5
TGTGCCGGAAGGGGCGACAGGGCGGTTGACTATGGCTACACCTTC
CAGRGDRAVDYGYTF
>TRBJ1-2|-|-|TRBV25-1
TGTGCCAGCAGTGATCATTCCGCAGGGTTTCGCGGCTACACCTTC
CASSDHSAGFRGYTF
>TRBJ2-7|-|-|TRBV10-1
TGCGCCAGCAGTTGCCGGCAGGTCCTCTACGAGCAGTACTTC
CASSCRQVLYEQYF
>TRBJ1-4|TRBD1|-|TRBV19
TGTGCCAGTAGTATGGGACAGGGAACTGAAAAACTGTTTTTT
CASSMGQGTEKLFF
>TRBJ1-2|-|few|TRBV3-1/TRBV3-2
TGTGCCAGCAGCCAAGATAGGCGATGGACCTTC
CASSQDRRWTF
>TRBJ1-2|TRBD1|-|TRBV5-1
TGCGCCAGCAGCGCCACAGGGGGCGACTATGGCTACACCTTC
CASSATGGDYGYTF
>TRBJ2-3|-|once|TRBV5-1
TGCGCCAGCAGCTTGGATCTCGCCGACAGATCAGATACGCAGTATTTT
CASSLDLADRSDTQYF
>TRBJ2-6|-|-|TRBV7-9
TGTGCCAGCAACTTCGGAGGGAGCTCTGGGGCCAACGTCCTGACTTTC
CASNFGGSSGANVLTF
>TRBJ2-3|TRBD1|-|TRBV7-3
TGTGCCAGCAGCTTCAGGGGGCGGGACACAGATACGCAGTATTTT
CASSFRGRDTDTQYF
>TRBJ1-1|-|few|TRBV18
TGTGCCAGCTCAAGCACTAAGGTCAGGACTCTGAACACTGAAGCTTTCTTT
CASSSTKVRTLNTEAFF
>TRBJ1-6|TRBD1|-|TRBV18
TGTGCCAGCTCACGCCTCGGGACAGATAATTCACCCCTCCACTTT
CASSRLGTDNSPLHF
>TRBJ1-1|-|-|TRBV18
TGTGCCAGCTCACCAAACGGGGGGGGCACTGAAGCTTTCTTT
CASSPNGGGTEAFF